This TCR beta chain was captured in a study of T cells after yellow fever vaccination. The study, taken as a whole, reports: Clones that expanded after primary vaccination mostly reappeared after the booster (over 95% CD4, 70% to 90% CD8). FACS-sorted repertoires might harbor abundant contaminating clonotypes from the bulk population.

CDR1 and CDR2 from the germline V gene are SGHNT and YYREEE (reference sequence). The V end lost 0 bases, the J end lost 1 base, and 5 bases lay between the germline ends. CDR3 length equals 14 residues. In regard to this clonotype: Its target is unknown.

TCRdb processed the 5' RACE reads anew with MiXCR; each CDR3 protein has one entry. This sample has approximately 550,000 distinct CDR3 sequences, with roughly a fifth found just once. This chain links TRBV5-4 with TRBJ1-3, with D hard to call. Here the sequenced sample was PBMCs, taken 15 days after the yellow fever booster vaccination. The TCR originated in a man younger than 40 who received the YFV17D yellow fever vaccine. The CDR3 sequence is CASSLGGSGNTIYF. CDR3 DNA sequence: TGTGCCAGCAGCTTGGGAGGTTCTGGAAACACCATATATTTT.